What follows are 7 T cell receptor beta chains derived from one specimen sequenced in a study of human T cells and chemical hapten exposure. Time point indicated: pre-sensitization, week 0. Treatment in this sample: therapeutic diphenylcyclopropenone sensitization with weekly scalp DPC. TCRdb reanalysed the RACE reads using MiXCR and keeps one entry per CDR3 protein. The table shows some 38,000 distinct CDR3 sequences, with approximately 7.6% occurring only once. Source: whole blood, taken in connection with sensitization to the hapten diphenylcyclopropenone (DPC). The receptors shown here come from a woman between 45 and 60 years old with alopecia areata. Some clones in this sample may be carry-over from other donors' samples.

This clonotype occurred many times. This chain uses TRBV3-1 with TRBJ2-7; TRBD1 aligns across 7 bases. This CDR3 is built from 16 residues. V shed 0 bases and J 7 bases; nucleotides not matched to a gene: 12. Germline V gives CDR1 LGHDT, CDR2 YNNKEL (reference sequence). CDR3 DNA: TGTGCCAGCAGCCAAGATAATTCGAGGGGGCGGAGGGAGCAGTACTTC. It translates to CASSQDNSRGRREQYF.

This clonotype has ten or more counts. The chain uses TRBV24-1 and TRBJ2-2; TRBD2 agrees at 9 bases. The CDR3 has 18 residues. The V and J ends lost 6 bases and 7 bases, in that order; junction bases with no gene match: 17. CDR1 is KGHDR, CDR2 SFDVKD, per germline. The CDR3 region is CATSHPSGIGSENGELFF. The CDR3 DNA is TGTGCCACCAGTCATCCTAGCGGGATAGGGAGTGAGAACGGGGAGCTGTTTTTT.

With respect to this clonotype: A much more abundant neighbour one base away suggests this may be a read error. The CDR3 is CASSLDNQSQHF. Here the CDR3 DNA reads TGTGCCAGCAGCCTTGACAATCAGTCCCAGCATTTT. The chain links TRBV7-9 to TRBJ1-5; D not resolved. This CDR3 region has 12 residues. Germline CDR1 is SEHNR and CDR2 is FQNEAQ (reference sequence).

A few counts support this clonotype. The CDR3 DNA reads TGTGCCAGCAGTCCCCGCCCCTCGACTAGCGGGAGGGACAATGAGCAGTTCTTC. The encoded protein is CASSPRPSTSGRDNEQFF. The chain is built from TRBV6-4 and TRBJ2-1; 14 bases are a match to TRBD2. Germline loops: CDR1 MRHNA, CDR2 SNTAGT. This CDR3 spans 18 amino acids. V gave up 5 bases and J gave up 5 bases; unmatched junction bases: 11.

As for this clonotype: Germline and junction disagree at one end, which may indicate a read error. The gene calls are TRBV7-9 and TRBJ2-5; 10 positions agree with TRBD1. CDR1 and CDR2 from the germline V gene are SEHNR and FQNEAQ (reference sequence). CDR3 length equals 14 residues. The CDR3 DNA follows: TGTGTCAGCAGCTTGAGACAGGGGGCAGGGACCCAGTACTTC. The encoded protein is CVSSLRQGAGTQYF. Full variable domain (missing parts from reference TRBV7-9 and TRBJ2-5): DTGVSQNPRHKITKRGQNVTFRCDPISEHNRLYWYRQTLGQGPEFLTYFQNEAQLEKSRLLSDRFSAERPKGSFSTLEIQRTEQGDSAMYLCVSSLRQGAGTQYFGPGTRLLVL.

The chain has TRBV5-5 and TRBJ2-2, with D perhaps matching TRBD1 (5 bases). The CDR3 totals 16 residues. Trimming removed 3 bases from V and 0 bases from J, with 12 bases in between. Germline CDR1 and CDR2: SGHKS and YYEKEE (reference sequence). CDR3 nucleotide sequence: TGTGCCAGCAGCTCTTTTCAACAGGCGAACACCGGGGAGCTGTTTTTT. This codes for CASSSFQQANTGELFF. The variable domain in full, with the rest retrieved from reference TRBV5-5 and TRBJ2-2, is DAGVTQSPTHLIKTRGQQVTLRCSPISGHKSVSWYQQVLGQGPQFIFQYYEKEERGRGNFPDRFSARQFPNYSSELNVNALLLGDSALYLCASSSFQQANTGELFFGEGSRLTVL.

This clonotype was detected a few times. This chain connects TRBV28 to TRBJ2-4; D is perhaps TRBD2 (6 bases). Germline values: CDR1 MDHEN, CDR2 SYDVKM. This CDR3 is built from 12 residues. V was shortened by 4 bases and J by 15 bases, with 16 bases between the two germline ends. CDR3 sequence reads: CASSSRVGLRYF. The CDR3 bases are TGTGCCAGCAGTTCGCGTGTCGGACTAAGGTACTTC.